Listed here are 28 T cell receptor beta chains from one sample, sequenced in a study of shared clonotypes between healthy human individuals. Assay: immunoSEQ multiplex PCR; the TCRdb copy retains only in-frame clones and omits some. The repertoire includes roughly 500,000 clones, 70% to 85% of them detected once, and 12% sits in the top ten. The material sequenced was PBMCs. These receptors were taken from a middle-aged woman in good health. Some clones in this sample may be carry-over from other donors' samples.

V gene TRBV9 combines with J gene TRBJ1-1; the D gene is possibly TRBD1 (5 bases). CDR1 is SGDLS and CDR2 is YYNGEE in the germline V gene. This CDR3 is built from 13 residues. The V and J ends lost 4 bases and 4 bases respectively, with 11 bases between them. This chain's CDR3 is CASSPPGTTEAFF. CDR3 in DNA: TGTGCCAGCAGCCCCCCCGGGACCACTGAAGCTTTCTTT.

The chain joins TRBV6-4 to TRBJ1-5; D not resolved. Trimming cost V 3 bases and J 3 bases, with 15 bases left between them. The germline V gene has CDR1 MRHNA and CDR2 SNTAGT. CDR3 length equals 16 residues. CDR3 amino acids: CASSEGVGSDNQPQHF. CDR3 nucleotides: TGTGCCAGCAGTGAAGGCGTTGGTTCGGACAATCAGCCCCAGCATTTT.

This chain links TRBV20-1 with TRBJ2-7, with D uncertain. V lost 5 bases and J 3 bases, leaving 2 bases between the germline ends. This CDR3 has 9 residues. Germline assignment: CDR1 DFQATT and CDR2 SNEGSKA (reference sequence). The CDR3 DNA follows: TGCAGTGCTTTCTACGAGCAGTACTTC. Translating gives CSAFYEQYF.

Points on this clone: One end of the junction is discordant with germline, which a read error may explain. The rearrangement joins TRBV7-7 to TRBJ2-5; tentatively, D is TRBD2 (6 bases). CDR1 and CDR2 from the germline V gene are SSHAT and FNYEAQ (reference sequence). There are 14 residues in the CDR3. The CDR3 spells CASSQTGVQETQYF. The DNA for the CDR3 is TGTGCTAGCAGTCAAACGGGGGTCCAAGAGACCCAGTACTTC.

The chain combines TRBV7-8 with TRBJ1-2; unclear D gene. Germline CDR1 and CDR2: SGHVS and FQNEAQ. Trimming took 5 bases from V and 2 from J, leaving 15 bases between them. The CDR3 loop spans 15 amino acids. The CDR3 region has the DNA TGTGCCAGCAGCCCCGGACTGGAGATAAACTATGGCTACACCTTC. Protein: CASSPGLEINYGYTF. Variable domain in full (rest from reference TRBV7-8 and TRBJ1-2): GAGVSQSPRYKVAKRGQDVALRCDPISGHVSLFWYQQALGQGPEFLTYFQNEAQLDKSGLPSDRFFAERPEGSVSTLKIQRTQQEDSAVYLCASSPGLEINYGYTFGSGTRLTVV.

With regard to this clone: This likely reflects a read error, since a far larger clone is one base away. This is likely a read error, given that the CDR3 carries no conserved phenylalanine or tryptophan at its end. J is TRBJ1-1 and V is TRBV29-1, with unresolved D. V lost 7 bases and J lost 6, with 3 bases in between. The CDR3 has 8 residues. CDR1 SQVTM and CDR2 ANQGSEA come from the germline V gene. The CDR3 loop reads CSASEAFL. CDR3 coding DNA: TGCAGCGCCTCTGAAGCTTTCCTT.

Details on this clone: At one end, the junction sequence differs from germline, possibly due to a read error. The chain recombines TRBV7-9 with TRBJ1-1; D unclear. There are 15 residues in the CDR3. In germline, CDR1 is SEHNR, CDR2 FQNEAQ (reference sequence). Here the CDR3 DNA reads TGCGCCAGCAGCGACGACCCGACCCTGAACACTGAAGCTTTCTTT. Protein product: CASSDDPTLNTEAFF.

This clone was observed a handful of times. The J gene is TRBJ1-1, the V gene TRBV10-1, with unresolved D. Germline CDR1 is WNHNN and CDR2 is SYGVQD (reference sequence). Trimming took 5 bases from V and 1 from J, leaving 8 bases between them. CDR3 length equals 13 residues. CDR3 coding DNA: TGCGCCAGCAGTAGAGGAGCGAACACTGAAGCTTTCTTT. Residues: CASSRGANTEAFF.

This chain connects TRBV19 to TRBJ2-5; D not resolved. Germline loops: CDR1 LNHDA, CDR2 SQIVND (reference sequence). Between the trimmed V and J ends, which lost 3 bases and 3 bases, there was a span of 17 bases. CDR3 size: 16 residues. The CDR3 DNA is TGTGCCAGTAGTATGCGAGTGGGTGCAAGGGAAGAGACCCAGTACTTC. This encodes CASSMRVGAREETQYF. Drawing the rest from reference TRBV19 and TRBJ2-5, the complete variable domain is DGGITQSPKYLFRKEGQNVTLSCEQNLNHDAMYWYRQDPGQGLRLIYYSQIVNDFQKGDIAEGYSVSREKKESFPLTVTSAQKNPTAFYLCASSMRVGAREETQYFGPGTRLLVL.

The chain combines TRBV4-2 with TRBJ2-3; D unclear. The germline V gene encodes CDR1 LGHNA and CDR2 YNFKEQ. CDR3 length equals 15 residues. Trimming took 2 bases from V and 4 from J, leaving 13 bases between them. The CDR3 reads CASSQPQAAADTQYF. CDR3 in DNA: TGTGCCAGCAGCCAACCCCAGGCCGCTGCAGATACGCAGTATTTT.

This chain links TRBV30 with TRBJ1-6, with D possibly being TRBD1 (5 bases). Germline values: CDR1 GTSNPN, CDR2 SVGIG (reference sequence). The CDR3 sequence is 16 residues long. Trimming took 2 bases from V and 7 from J, leaving 18 bases between them. The CDR3 loop is CAWSPRQFRVNSPLHF. The CDR3 region has the DNA TGTGCCTGGAGTCCTCGACAGTTTAGAGTGAATTCACCCCTCCACTTT.

The chain joins TRBV7-9 to TRBJ1-1; TRBD1 matches at 8 bases. This CDR3 has 14 residues. The germline V gene encodes CDR1 SEHNR and CDR2 FQNEAQ (reference sequence). The trim removed 5 bases at V and 5 bases at J, leaving 7 bases unmatched. The CDR3 sequence is CASSHGQGSTEAFF. Written as DNA, the CDR3 is TGTGCCAGCAGCCATGGACAGGGATCGACTGAAGCTTTCTTT. Full variable domain (remainder filled in from reference TRBV7-9 and TRBJ1-1): DTGVSQNPRHKITKRGQNVTFRCDPISEHNRLYWYRQTLGQGPEFLTYFQNEAQLEKSRLLSDRFSAERPKGSFSTLEIQRTEQGDSAMYLCASSHGQGSTEAFFGQGTRLTVV.

V and J are TRBV5-6 and TRBJ2-5; D remains ambiguous. V gave up 0 bases and J gave up 1 base, with 4 bases separating them. This CDR3 spans 13 amino acids. CDR1 and CDR2 (germline): SGHDT, YYEEEE. The CDR3 nucleotides read TGTGCCAGCAGCTTGGGACTCCAAGAGACCCAGTACTTC. It yields the protein CASSLGLQETQYF.

The chain links TRBV29-1 to TRBJ1-1; D possibly corresponds to TRBD1 (5 bases). From germline, CDR1 is SQVTM and CDR2 ANQGSEA. Deletions cut 3 bases from V and 10 bases from J, with 12 bases between. There are 11 residues in the CDR3. CDR3 residues: CSVDGTRGAFF. The CDR3 DNA sequence: TGCAGCGTTGACGGAACTAGGGGAGCTTTCTTT.

A word on this clone: A single base is all that separates this from a far larger clone, so a read error is likely. This same CDR3 is encoded by further DNA sequences in the sample. The chain uses TRBV5-8 and TRBJ2-2, with 7 nucleotides matching TRBD1. The CDR3 length is 16 residues. Germline CDR1 and CDR2: SGHTS and YDEGEE. With V trimmed by 4 bases and J by 1 base, 7 bases remained unmatched. CDR3 coding DNA: TGTGCCAGCAGCCTGCCTCAGGGGGTGAACACCGGGGAGCTGTTTTTT. Amino acid sequence: CASSLPQGVNTGELFF.

In its sample, this clone was seen once. This CDR3 is CAWSEQGYEQYF. DNA for the CDR3: TGTGCCTGGAGTGAACAGGGCTACGAGCAGTACTTC. The genes are TRBV30 and TRBJ2-5; possibly TRBD1 for D (6 bases). The J call may not be correct, given that the DNA end is closer to TRBJ2-7. Looked up from germline, CDR1 is GTSNPN and CDR2 is SVGIG (reference sequence). This CDR3 spans 12 amino acids.

This clone was observed once. The V and J genes are TRBV5-1 and TRBJ2-5; possibly TRBD1 for D (5 bases). CDR3 length: 14 residues. Looked up from germline, CDR1 is SGHRS and CDR2 is YFSETQ. The V end was cut by 2 bases, the J end by 1 base, with 9 bases between. CDR3 nucleotide sequence: TGCGCCAGCAGCTTAAGGACACCCCAAGAGACCCAGTACTTC. It is translated as CASSLRTPQETQYF.

CDR3 bases: TGTGCCATCAGTGATTTCACCCATCGGGGGGAGACCCAGTACTTC. It codes for CAISDFTHRGETQYF. The chain couples TRBV10-3 to TRBJ2-5; the D gene is possibly TRBD2 (6 bases). V gave up 3 bases and J gave up 5 bases, with 16 bases separating them. The CDR3 has 15 residues. The germline CDR1 and CDR2 sequences are ENHRY and SYGVKD.

The chain employs TRBV6-1 and TRBJ2-5; D not resolved. This CDR3 has 12 amino acids. CDR1 is MNHNS and CDR2 is SASEGT in the germline V gene. Trimming pared 5 bases from V and 8 bases from J, leaving 12 bases between. CDR3 DNA sequence: TGTGCCAGCAGTACAACCCGCCCTACCCAGTACTTC. This codes for CASSTTRPTQYF.

The J gene is TRBJ2-6, the V gene TRBV30, with no clear D. This CDR3 spans 12 amino acids. Germline V lookup: CDR1 GTSNPN, CDR2 SVGIG (reference sequence). V was cut by 4 bases and J by 0 bases, with 1 base left in between. The CDR3 spells CAWNSGANVLTF. The CDR3 nucleotides are TGTGCCTGGAACTCTGGGGCCAACGTCCTGACTTTC.

This chain links TRBV29-1 with TRBJ1-1; D uncertain. V was pared by 6 bases and J by 0 bases, with 17 bases between. Germline assignment: CDR1 SQVTM and CDR2 ANQGSEA. This CDR3 has 15 residues. The CDR3 spells CSVSPGWGMNTEAFF. The CDR3 DNA is TGCAGCGTCTCGCCGGGTTGGGGTATGAACACTGAAGCTTTCTTT.

This CDR3 is CASSREKGEKLFF. The CDR3 nucleotides read TGTGCCAGCTCACGTGAGAAAGGCGAAAAACTGTTTTTT. The V and J genes are TRBV18 and TRBJ1-4, with D unresolved. Germline V lookup: CDR1 KGHSH, CDR2 LQKENI. CDR3 length: 13 amino acids. With 4 bases removed from V and 8 bases from J, the gap between germline ends came to 11 bases.

The V gene is TRBV29-1, the J gene TRBJ2-3; weak D call: TRBD2 (5 bases). CDR1 is SQVTM and CDR2 is ANQGSEA in the germline V gene. This CDR3 has 12 residues. Deletions cut 7 bases from V and 0 bases from J, with 8 bases between. CDR3 in amino acids: CSGAVSTDTQYF. Written as DNA, the CDR3 is TGCAGCGGAGCGGTAAGCACAGATACGCAGTATTTT.

The chain recombines TRBV7-9 with TRBJ1-6; 7 nucleotides line up with TRBD1. CDR1 SEHNR and CDR2 FQNEAQ come from the germline V gene (reference sequence). Unmatched junction bases numbered 9, after V lost 6 bases and J lost 7 bases. There are 15 residues in the CDR3. The CDR3 is CASRASTGLNSPLHF. CDR3 in DNA: TGTGCCAGCAGGGCGTCGACAGGGCTGAATTCACCCCTCCACTTT.

V gene TRBV6-6 combines with J gene TRBJ1-4; possible D gene TRBD1, 6 bases. V gave up 4 bases and J gave up 3 bases, with 6 bases separating them. The CDR3 is 13 amino acids. Germline V gives CDR1 MNHNY, CDR2 SVGAGI (reference sequence). The CDR3 loop reads CASSWGPNEKLFF. In DNA form, the CDR3 reads TGTGCCAGCAGTTGGGGGCCTAATGAAAAACTGTTTTTT.

In its sample, this clone was seen once. V and J are TRBV28 and TRBJ2-1; D not certain. The CDR3 covers 14 residues. Germline V lookup: CDR1 MDHEN, CDR2 SYDVKM. V was pared by 6 bases and J by 2 bases, with 11 bases between. The CDR3 loop reads CASRDRAPYNEQFF. The DNA of the CDR3 is TGTGCCAGCAGGGATAGAGCACCCTACAATGAGCAGTTCTTC. Filled out from reference TRBV28 and TRBJ2-1, the complete variable domain reads DVKVTQSSRYLVKRTGEKVFLECVQDMDHENMFWYRQDPGLGLRLIYFSYDVKMKEKGDIPEGYSVSREKKERFSLILESASTNQTSMYLCASRDRAPYNEQFFGPGTRLTVL.

The chain is built from TRBV25-1 and TRBJ1-4, with D possibly TRBD1 on 6 matching bases. Trimming took off 7 bases at V and 5 bases at J, with 20 bases between the two ends. There are 16 residues in the CDR3. Germline CDR1 and CDR2: MGHDK and SYGVNS. The CDR3 spells CASIQPGGALNEKLFF. The DNA for the CDR3 is TGTGCCAGCATCCAGCCGGGGGGGGCGCTGAATGAAAAACTGTTTTTT.

The chain employs TRBV30 and TRBJ2-5; 10 bases map to TRBD2. Germline lookup yields CDR1 GTSNPN and CDR2 SVGIG (reference sequence). The CDR3 is 15 amino acids. Germline trimming cut 1 base from V and 5 bases from J; bases unmatched to any gene: 7. In nucleotides, the CDR3 is TGTGCCTGGAGTGCAACTAGCGGGAATCGGGAGACCCAGTACTTC. Amino acids: CAWSATSGNRETQYF. Using reference TRBV30 and TRBJ2-5 for the parts outside the CDR3, the full variable domain is SQTIHQWPATLVQPVGSPLSLECTVEGTSNPNLYWYRQAAGRGLQLLFYSVGIGQISSEVPQNLSASRPQDRQFILSSKKLLLSDSGFYLCAWSATSGNRETQYFGPGTRLLVL.